This T cell receptor beta chain was captured by sequencing in a study of T cell responses to AZD1222 COVID-19 vaccine. Profiled with immunoSEQ multiplex PCR; TCRdb holds only in-frame clones, not every one. The sample lists some 130,000 clones, 75% to 95% occurring once. Deletions cut 5 bases from V and 4 bases from J, with 12 bases between. The CDR3 contains 14 residues. Per germline, CDR1 SGHTA and CDR2 FQGNSA. Findings and limits, study-wide: It should be noted that donors were predominantly white British and more often female, and clonal diversity was possibly underestimated. Targets within unmutated variant regions were reportedly found for nearly half of spike-specific TCRs.

Details on this clone: What it binds is unknown.

The clonotype comes from an adult who received the AZD1222 COVID-19 vaccine. Sequences were derived from peripheral blood, sampled 28 days after the second AZD1222 dose. The V call is TRBV7-2, the J call TRBJ2-1, with D perhaps assigned TRBD1 or TRBD2 (5 bases each). This CDR3 reads CASSLLGAYNEQFF. The CDR3 DNA sequence: TGTGCCAGCAGCCTACTCGGGGCGTACAATGAGCAGTTCTTC.